Listed below are T cell receptor beta chains from one sample, sequenced in a study of beta chain features in type 1 diabetes. Profiled with immunoSEQ multiplex PCR; TCRdb holds only in-frame clones, not every one. The table records around 140,000 clones, 9% to 10% of them present only once. Material: central memory CD4+ T cells from blood. These receptors came from a woman in her forties in good health. CDR3s include the opening cysteine and the closing phenylalanine or tryptophan. The order of the fields is V gene, J gene, CDR3 length, D gene, clone size, CDR3 DNA, CDR3 protein. The D gene is left open where the match is weak. Some rows mark clone size as missing; the rest say once, few, many or name a class of expanded clone.

TRBV5-1	TRBJ2-3	14	NA	few	TGCGCCAGCAAAACAGGGTCTAGCACAGATACGCAGTATTTT	CASKTGSSTDTQYF
TRBV6-4	TRBJ1-1	14	NA	few	TGTGCCAGCAGTGAAACTTGGACAGACACTGAAGCTTTCTTT	CASSETWTDTEAFF
TRBV5-4	TRBJ2-1	15	TRBD2	NA	TGTGCCAGCAGCTTGGTTAGCGGGGGGGCCGATGAGCAGTTCTTC	CASSLVSGGADEQFF
TRBV5-1	TRBJ2-3	16	NA	few	TGCGCCAGCACCCCCGAGGGGCGGGGGCGCACAGATACGCAGTATTTT	CASTPEGRGRTDTQYF
TRBV5-1	TRBJ2-1	13	NA	few	TGCGCCAGCAGCTTGTTGGAGCGGGATGAGCAGTTCTTC	CASSLLERDEQFF
TRBV10-3	TRBJ2-7	14	TRBD2	many	TGTGCCATCAGTGAGCCCGGACTAGCGGGCGAGCAGTACTTC	CAISEPGLAGEQYF
TRBV29-1	TRBJ1-4	12	NA	NA	TGCAGCGTCCTTGGCGGTGTTGAAAAACTGTTTTTT	CSVLGGVEKLFF
TRBV7-2	TRBJ1-1	14	NA	NA	TGTGCCAGCAGTATGACATCCACGAACACTGAAGCTTTCTTT	CASSMTSTNTEAFF
TRBV5-1	TRBJ2-3	14	NA	few	TGCGCCAGCCGCCCGCGGGTTTGGACAGATACGCAGTATTTT	CASRPRVWTDTQYF
TRBV5-4	TRBJ2-5	13	NA	NA	TGTGCCAGCAGTCCGATGGGGGGTTCGACCCAGTACTTC	CASSPMGGSTQYF
TRBV5-1	TRBJ1-5	14	NA	NA	TGCGCCAGCAGCCGGCTCGGGGGTGATCAGCCCCAGCATTTT	CASSRLGGDQPQHF
TRBV19	TRBJ1-6	14	NA	few	TGTGCCAGTAGTTCGGAGGGAGGCCATTCACCCCTCCACTTT	CASSSEGGHSPLHF
TRBV4-2	TRBJ2-7	13	NA	NA	TGTGCCAGCAGCCAAGCTACTAGATACGAGCAGTACTTC	CASSQATRYEQYF
TRBV9	TRBJ2-2	18	TRBD2	few	TGTGCCAGCAGCGCGAACCCCGGGGGGGGGCTAGGGACCGGGGAGCTGTTTTTT	CASSANPGGGLGTGELFF
TRBV11-2	TRBJ1-1	13	NA	few	TGTGCCAGCAGCTTTGCAGGGGTCACTGAAGCTTTCTTT	CASSFAGVTEAFF
TRBV6-1	TRBJ1-2	14	TRBD1	few	TGTGCCAGCAGTGAAGAAGGGGGCTGGGCTGGCTACACCTTC	CASSEEGGWAGYTF
TRBV19	TRBJ2-5	14	NA	NA	TGTGCCAGTAGTGGGGCGGTCGGGGGAGAGACCCAGTACTTC	CASSGAVGGETQYF
TRBV29-1	TRBJ1-1	14	NA	NA	TGCAGCGCAACCCAGGGCGGGGAGTACACTGAAGCTTTCTTT	CSATQGGEYTEAFF
TRBV5-4	TRBJ2-2	14	NA	few	TGTGCCAGCAGCCCAGCCCGGGTTTCCGGGGAGCTGTTTTTT	CASSPARVSGELFF
TRBV5-1	TRBJ2-2	15	NA	few	TGCGCCAGCTCGTCCGGGACAAGGAACACCGGGGAGCTGTTTTTT	CASSSGTRNTGELFF
TRBV28	TRBJ2-1	17	TRBD2	NA	TGTGCCAGCAGTTTGGTTAGCGGGGGAAAAAACTACAATGAGCAGTTCTTC	CASSLVSGGKNYNEQFF
TRBV29-1	TRBJ1-5	12	NA	few	TGCAGCGTCCAGGAGGGGAAGAAGCCCCAGCATTTT	CSVQEGKKPQHF
TRBV5-1	TRBJ1-6	15	TRBD1	NA	TGCGCCAGCAGCTTGGCCGGGACAGATAATTCACCCCTCCACTTT	CASSLAGTDNSPLHF
TRBV5-1	TRBJ2-3	14	NA	few	TGCGCCAGCAGCCCGGACAAGCCCACAGATACGCAGTATTTT	CASSPDKPTDTQYF
TRBV4-3	TRBJ2-5	15	TRBD1	few	TGCGCCAGCAGCCAAGGGGTAGGACAGGGCCGAGCCCAGTACTTC	CASSQGVGQGRAQYF
TRBV6-5	TRBJ1-4	14	TRBD1	NA	TGTGCCAGCAGTGCCGGGACAGTTAATGAAAAACTGTTTTTT	CASSAGTVNEKLFF
TRBV5-8	TRBJ1-1	14	TRBD1	few	TGTGCCAGCAGCTTTGGGACAGGGGACCCTGAAGCTTTCTTT	CASSFGTGDPEAFF
TRBV10-2	TRBJ2-7	14	TRBD1	few	TGCGCCAGCAAAATCCCGGGACAGGCCTACGAGCAGTACTTC	CASKIPGQAYEQYF
TRBV5-1	TRBJ2-6	18	TRBD1	few	TGCGCCAGCAGCCGAATCCCGACAGGGAACCCTGGGGCCAACGTCCTGACTTTC	CASSRIPTGNPGANVLTF
TRBV11-2	TRBJ1-3	17	TRBD1	NA	TGTGCCAGCAGCTTAAGGACAGGTCCGTTCTCTGGAAACACCATATATTTT	CASSLRTGPFSGNTIYF
TRBV5-1	TRBJ1-2	12	NA	few	TGCGCCAGCGCGGGAGAATTACGGGGCTACACCTTC	CASAGELRGYTF
TRBV5-1	TRBJ1-3	14	NA	NA	TGCGCCAGCAGACCCGGTGGCTCTGGAAACACCATATATTTT	CASRPGGSGNTIYF
TRBV27	TRBJ2-2	13	NA	NA	TGTGCCAGCAGCTCTCCTTTATCCGGGGAGCTGTTTTTT	CASSSPLSGELFF